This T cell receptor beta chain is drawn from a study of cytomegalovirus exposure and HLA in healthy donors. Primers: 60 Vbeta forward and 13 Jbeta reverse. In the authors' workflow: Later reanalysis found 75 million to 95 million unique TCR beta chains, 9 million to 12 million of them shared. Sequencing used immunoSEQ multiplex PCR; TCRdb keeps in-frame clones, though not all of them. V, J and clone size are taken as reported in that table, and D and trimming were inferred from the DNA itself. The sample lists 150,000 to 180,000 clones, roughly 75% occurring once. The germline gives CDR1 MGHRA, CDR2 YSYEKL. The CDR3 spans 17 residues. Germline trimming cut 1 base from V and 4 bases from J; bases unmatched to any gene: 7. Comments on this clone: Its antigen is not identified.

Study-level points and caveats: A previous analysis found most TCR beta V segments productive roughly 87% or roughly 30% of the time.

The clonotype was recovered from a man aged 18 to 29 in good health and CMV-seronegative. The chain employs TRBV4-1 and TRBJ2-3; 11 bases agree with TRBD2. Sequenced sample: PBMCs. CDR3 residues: CASSQGTHSGRADTQYF. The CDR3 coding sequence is TGCGCCAGCAGCCAAGGGACCCATAGCGGGAGGGCAGATACGCAGTATTTT.